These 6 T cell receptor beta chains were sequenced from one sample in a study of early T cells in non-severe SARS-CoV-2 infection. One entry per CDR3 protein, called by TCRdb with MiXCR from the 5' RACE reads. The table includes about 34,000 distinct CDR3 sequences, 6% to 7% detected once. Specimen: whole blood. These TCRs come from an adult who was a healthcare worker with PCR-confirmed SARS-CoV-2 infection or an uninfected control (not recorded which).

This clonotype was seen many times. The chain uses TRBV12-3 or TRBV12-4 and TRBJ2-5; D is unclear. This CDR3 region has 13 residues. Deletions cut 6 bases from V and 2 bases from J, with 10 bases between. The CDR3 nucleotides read TGTGCCAGCAGGCTCGGGTTGCAAGAGACCCAGTACTTC. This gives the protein CASRLGLQETQYF.

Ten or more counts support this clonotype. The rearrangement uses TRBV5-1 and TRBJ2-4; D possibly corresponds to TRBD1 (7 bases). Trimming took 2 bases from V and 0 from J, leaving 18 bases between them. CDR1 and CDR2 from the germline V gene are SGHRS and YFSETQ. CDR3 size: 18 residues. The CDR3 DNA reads TGCGCCAGCAGCTTAGGAGGGGGCCTCCCCCTAGCCAAAAACATTCAGTACTTC. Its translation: CASSLGGGLPLAKNIQYF.

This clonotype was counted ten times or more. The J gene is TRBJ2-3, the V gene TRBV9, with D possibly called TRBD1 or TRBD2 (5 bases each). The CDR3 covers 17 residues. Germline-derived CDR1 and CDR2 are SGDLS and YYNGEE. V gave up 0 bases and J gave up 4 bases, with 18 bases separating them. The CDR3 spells CASSVGTGTLRPDTQYF. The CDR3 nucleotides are TGTGCCAGCAGCGTAGGGACCGGGACCCTCCGGCCAGATACGCAGTATTTT.

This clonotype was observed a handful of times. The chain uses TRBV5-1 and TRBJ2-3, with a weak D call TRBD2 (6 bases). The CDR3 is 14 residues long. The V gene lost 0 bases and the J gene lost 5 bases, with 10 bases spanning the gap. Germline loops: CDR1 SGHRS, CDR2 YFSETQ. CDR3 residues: CASSLELAGDTQYF. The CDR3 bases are TGCGCCAGCAGCTTGGAACTAGCTGGAGATACGCAGTATTTT.

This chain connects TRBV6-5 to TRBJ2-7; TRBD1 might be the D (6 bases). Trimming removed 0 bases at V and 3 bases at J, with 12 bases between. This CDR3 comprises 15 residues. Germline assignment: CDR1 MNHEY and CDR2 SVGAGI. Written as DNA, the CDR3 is TGTGCCAGCAGTTACTCGCAGGACAGAATCTACGAGCAGTACTTC. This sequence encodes CASSYSQDRIYEQYF.

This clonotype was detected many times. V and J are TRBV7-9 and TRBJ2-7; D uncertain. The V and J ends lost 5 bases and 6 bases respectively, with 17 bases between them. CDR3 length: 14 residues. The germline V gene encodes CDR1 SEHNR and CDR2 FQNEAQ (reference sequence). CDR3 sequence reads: CASSQSVGSGEQYF. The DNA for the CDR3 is TGTGCCAGCAGCCAGTCTGTCGGCTCCGGCGAGCAGTACTTC.